Reported below is one T cell receptor (beta chain). Its antigen is undetermined. This CDR3 region has 17 residues. CDR1 is MDHEN, CDR2 SYDVKM, per germline. These data come from a study of CXCR3-negative and CXCR3-positive naive CD8 T cells. Every CD8+ subset sample held some 300,000 flow-sorted cells, done in triplicate. Study-wide results and caveats: Most assays were run on fresh PBMCs (CXCR3 expression partially decreased after cryopreservation). The study found more hydrophobic TRB CDR3s in CXCR3-positive naive cells than in CXCR3-negative naive cells.

It was by 5' RACE with UMI labels that the TRB cDNA libraries were prepared. TCRdb reanalyzed the 5' RACE reads, giving one entry per CDR3 protein sequence and no DNA. Its table lists some 130,000 distinct CDR3 sequences. Material: naive CXCR3- CD8+ T cells from blood. Subset in this sample: CD45RO-CCR7+CD27+CD95- naive CD8+ T cells lacking CXCR3 (TNR3-). The sequence was obtained from a human donor in good health. Some clones in this sample may be carry-over from other donors' samples. This chain links TRBV28 with TRBJ2-1; checking the TCRdb D call of TRBD2 is not possible without DNA. This CDR3 is CASSSTSGSRFYNEQFF.